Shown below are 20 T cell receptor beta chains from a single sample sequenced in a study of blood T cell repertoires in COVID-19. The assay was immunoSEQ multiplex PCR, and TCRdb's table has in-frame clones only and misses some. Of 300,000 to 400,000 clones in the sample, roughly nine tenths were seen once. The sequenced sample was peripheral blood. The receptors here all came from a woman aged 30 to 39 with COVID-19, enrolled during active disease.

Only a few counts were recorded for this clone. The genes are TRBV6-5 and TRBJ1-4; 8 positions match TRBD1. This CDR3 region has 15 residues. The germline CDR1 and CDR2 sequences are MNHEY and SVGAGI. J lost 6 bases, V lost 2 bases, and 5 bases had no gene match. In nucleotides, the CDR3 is TGTGCCAGCAGTTACGTGACAGGGGCTTATGAAAAACTGTTTTTT. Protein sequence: CASSYVTGAYEKLFF.

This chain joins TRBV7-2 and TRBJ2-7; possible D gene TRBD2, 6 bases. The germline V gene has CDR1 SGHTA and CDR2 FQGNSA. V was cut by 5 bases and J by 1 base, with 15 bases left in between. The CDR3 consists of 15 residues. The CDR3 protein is CASSGNSAGSYEQYF. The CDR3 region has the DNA TGTGCCAGCAGCGGGAATTCGGCGGGGTCCTACGAGCAGTACTTC. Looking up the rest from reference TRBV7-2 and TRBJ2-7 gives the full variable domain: GAGVSQSPSNKVTEKGKDVELRCDPISGHTALYWYRQSLGQGLEFLIYFQGNSAPDKSGLPSDRFSAERTGGSVSTLTIQRTQQEDSAVYLCASSGNSAGSYEQYFGPGTRLTVT.

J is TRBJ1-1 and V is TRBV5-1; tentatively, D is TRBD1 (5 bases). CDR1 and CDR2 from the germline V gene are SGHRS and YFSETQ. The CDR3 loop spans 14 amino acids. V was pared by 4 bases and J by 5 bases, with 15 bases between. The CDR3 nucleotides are TGCGCCAGCAGCGCGGCTATGGGGGGGACTGAAGCTTTCTTT. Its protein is CASSAAMGGTEAFF.

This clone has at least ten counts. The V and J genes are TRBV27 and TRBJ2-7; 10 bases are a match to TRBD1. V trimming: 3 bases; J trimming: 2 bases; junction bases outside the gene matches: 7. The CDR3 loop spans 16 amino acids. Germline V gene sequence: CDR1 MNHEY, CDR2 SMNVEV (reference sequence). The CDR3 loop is CASSFRGDRGTYEQYF. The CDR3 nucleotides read TGTGCCAGCAGTTTCCGCGGGGACAGGGGCACCTACGAGCAGTACTTC.

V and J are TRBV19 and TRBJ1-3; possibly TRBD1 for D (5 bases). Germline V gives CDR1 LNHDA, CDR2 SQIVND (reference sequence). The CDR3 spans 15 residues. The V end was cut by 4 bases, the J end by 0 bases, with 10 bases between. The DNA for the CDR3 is TGTGCCAGTAGTAATACAGGAGACTCTGGAAACACCATATATTTT. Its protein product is CASSNTGDSGNTIYF.

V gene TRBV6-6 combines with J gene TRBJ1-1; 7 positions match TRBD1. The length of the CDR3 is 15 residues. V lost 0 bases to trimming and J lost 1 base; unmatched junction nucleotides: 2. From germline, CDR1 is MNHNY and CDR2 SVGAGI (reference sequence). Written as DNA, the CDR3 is TGTGCCAGCAGTTACTCGGGACAGACGAACACTGAAGCTTTCTTT. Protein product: CASSYSGQTNTEAFF.

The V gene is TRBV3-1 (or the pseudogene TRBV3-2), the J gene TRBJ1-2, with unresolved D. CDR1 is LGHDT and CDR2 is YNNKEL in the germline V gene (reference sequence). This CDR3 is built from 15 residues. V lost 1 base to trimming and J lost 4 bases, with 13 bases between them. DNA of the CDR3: TGTGCCAGCAGCCAAGGAGTGGCGGGAACCTATGGCTACACCTTC. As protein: CASSQGVAGTYGYTF.

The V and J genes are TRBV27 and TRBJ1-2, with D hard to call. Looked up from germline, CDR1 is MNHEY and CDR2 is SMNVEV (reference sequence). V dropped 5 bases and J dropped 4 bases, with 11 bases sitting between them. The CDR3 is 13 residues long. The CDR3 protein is CASSHSLLYGYTF. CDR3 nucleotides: TGTGCCAGCAGTCACAGCCTGCTCTATGGCTACACCTTC.

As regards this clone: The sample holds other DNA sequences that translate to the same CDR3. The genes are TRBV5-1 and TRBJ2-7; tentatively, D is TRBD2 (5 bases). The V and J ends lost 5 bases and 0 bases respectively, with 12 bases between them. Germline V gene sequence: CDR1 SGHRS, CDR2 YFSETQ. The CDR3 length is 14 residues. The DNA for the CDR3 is TGCGCCAGCAGTTTGAGCGGTAGCTCCTACGAGCAGTACTTC. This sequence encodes CASSLSGSSYEQYF.

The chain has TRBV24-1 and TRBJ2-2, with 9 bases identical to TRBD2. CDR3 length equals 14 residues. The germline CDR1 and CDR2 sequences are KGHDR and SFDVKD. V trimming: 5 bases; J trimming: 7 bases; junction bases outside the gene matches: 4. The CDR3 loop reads CATSASGRIGELFF. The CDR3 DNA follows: TGTGCCACCAGTGCCAGCGGGAGGATCGGGGAGCTGTTTTTT.

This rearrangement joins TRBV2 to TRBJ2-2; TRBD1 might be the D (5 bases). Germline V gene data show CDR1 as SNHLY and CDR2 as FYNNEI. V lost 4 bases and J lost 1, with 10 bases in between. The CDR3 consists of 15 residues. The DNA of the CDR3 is TGTGCCAGCAGTGGTTCAGGGAAGAACACCGGGGAGCTGTTTTTT. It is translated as CASSGSGKNTGELFF.

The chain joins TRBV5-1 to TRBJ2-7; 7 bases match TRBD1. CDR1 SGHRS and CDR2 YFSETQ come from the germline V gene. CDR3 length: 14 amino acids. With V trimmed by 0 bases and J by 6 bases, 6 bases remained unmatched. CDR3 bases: TGCGCCAGCAGCTTGGCCCCACAGGGGACCGAGCAGTACTTC. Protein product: CASSLAPQGTEQYF.

The CDR3 sequence is CATSDHRDGGYTF. The CDR3 DNA follows: TGTGCCACCAGTGACCACAGGGATGGAGGCTACACCTTC. The chain couples TRBV24-1 to TRBJ1-2, with D perhaps matching TRBD1 (6 bases). V shed 4 bases and J shed 8 bases, with 13 bases lying between them. The CDR3 spans 13 residues. Germline values: CDR1 KGHDR, CDR2 SFDVKD.

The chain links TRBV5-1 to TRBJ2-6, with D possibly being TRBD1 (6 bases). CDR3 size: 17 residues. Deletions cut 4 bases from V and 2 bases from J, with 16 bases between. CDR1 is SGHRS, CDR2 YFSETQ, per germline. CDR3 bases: TGCGCCAGCAGCCAGTTCCAGGGGCTCCCTGGGGCCAACGTCCTGACTTTC. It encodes CASSQFQGLPGANVLTF. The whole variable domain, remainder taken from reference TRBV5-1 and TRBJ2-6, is KAGVTQTPRYLIKTRGQQVTLSCSPISGHRSVSWYQQTPGQGLQFLFEYFSETQRNKGNFPGRFSGRQFSNSRSEMNVSTLELGDSALYLCASSQFQGLPGANVLTFGAGSRLTVL.

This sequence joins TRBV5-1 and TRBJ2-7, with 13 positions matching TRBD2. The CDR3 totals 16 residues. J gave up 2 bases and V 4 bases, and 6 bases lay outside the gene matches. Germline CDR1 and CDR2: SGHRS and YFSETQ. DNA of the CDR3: TGCGCCAGCAGCCGGACTAGCGGGAGCGGTGCCTACGAGCAGTACTTC. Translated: CASSRTSGSGAYEQYF.

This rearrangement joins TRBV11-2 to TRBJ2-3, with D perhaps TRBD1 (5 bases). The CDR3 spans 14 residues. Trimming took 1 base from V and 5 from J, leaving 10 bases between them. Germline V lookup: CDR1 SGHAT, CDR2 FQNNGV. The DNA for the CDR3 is TGTGCCAGCAGCTTAGGCTTCAGGGTAGATACGCAGTATTTT. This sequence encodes CASSLGFRVDTQYF.

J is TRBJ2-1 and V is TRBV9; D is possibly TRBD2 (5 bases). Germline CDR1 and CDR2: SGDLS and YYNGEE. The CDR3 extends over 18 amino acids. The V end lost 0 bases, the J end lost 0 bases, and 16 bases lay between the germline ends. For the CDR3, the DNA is TGTGCCAGCAGCGTAGATCCGAGGAGCGGCAGCTCCTACAATGAGCAGTTCTTC. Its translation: CASSVDPRSGSSYNEQFF.

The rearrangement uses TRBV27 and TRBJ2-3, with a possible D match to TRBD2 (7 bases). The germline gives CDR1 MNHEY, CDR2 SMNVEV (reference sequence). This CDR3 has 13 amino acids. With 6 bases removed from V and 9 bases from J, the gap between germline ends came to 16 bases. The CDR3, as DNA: TGTGCCAGCAGCGGGGGGCCTAAGGAGACGCAGTATTTT. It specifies CASSGGPKETQYF.

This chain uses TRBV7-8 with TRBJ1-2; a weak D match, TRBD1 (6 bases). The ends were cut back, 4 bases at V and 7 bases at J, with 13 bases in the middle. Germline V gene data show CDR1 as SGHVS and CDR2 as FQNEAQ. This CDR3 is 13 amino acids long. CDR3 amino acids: CASSSDSRSGYTF. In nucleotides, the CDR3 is TGTGCCAGCAGCTCGGACAGCCGCTCTGGCTACACCTTC.

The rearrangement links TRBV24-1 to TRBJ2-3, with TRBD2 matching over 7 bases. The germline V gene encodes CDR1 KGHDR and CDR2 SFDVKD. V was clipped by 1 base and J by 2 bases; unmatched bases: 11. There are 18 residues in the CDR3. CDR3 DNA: TGTGCCACCAGTGATTTTCCCCAGGCGGGGGATTTCACAGATACGCAGTATTTT. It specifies CATSDFPQAGDFTDTQYF.